This T cell receptor (beta chain) derives from a study of CXCR3-negative and CXCR3-positive naive CD8 T cells. Study observations and caveats: With surface CD5 comparable between naive subsets, TCR strength was estimated using properties derived from the TRB CDR3. TRB CDR3 hydrophobicity was greater in CXCR3-positive naive cells than in CXCR3-negative naive cells.

Concerning this clonotype itself: Its antigen is currently unknown.

5' RACE with UMI labels generated the TRB cDNA libraries. With the 5' RACE reads reprocessed, TCRdb shows one record per CDR3 protein and no DNA. The record lists some 140,000 distinct CDR3 sequences, of which the ten most abundant hold 0.45% to 0.55%. Germline CDR1 is SGHDN and CDR2 is FVKESK. The CDR3 runs 14 residues. The sorting of each CD8+ T cell subset was done in triplicate, at roughly 300,000 cells each. The sequencing input was naive CXCR3+ CD8+ T cells from blood. The subset: CD45RO-CCR7+CD27+CD95- naive CD8+ T cells expressing CXCR3 (TNR3+). The clonotype comes from a human donor in good health. Some clones in this sample may be carry-over from other donors' samples. The chain joins TRBV14 to TRBJ2-3. CDR3 residues: CASSQDPSTDTQYF.